This T cell receptor beta chain was identified during a study of cytomegalovirus exposure and HLA in healthy donors (dated by TCRdb to about 2017). About the study as a whole: According to a later analysis, the roughly 130 validation repertoires were produced on the same platform as the approximately 690 repertoires of the first cohort. The study was designed to test whether signatures of past pathogen exposure could be identified by cataloging public T cell receptors. In addition to the first cohort of 666 subjects, a separate validation cohort of 120 different subjects was used. To predict cytomegalovirus infection status, the study brought together high-throughput TCR immunosequencing, statistical association of individual TCRs with disease status, and machine learning.

What the work shows at the level of the full study, not this receptor alone: The authors suggested that the approach could potentially be extended to other disease states and immunological phenotypes. In the study, approximately 160 TCR beta chains were listed as associated with cytomegalovirus. Across donors, most TCR sequences were observed very rarely, whereas some public TCRs were present in many individuals. The classifier was reported to diagnose cytomegalovirus status with high specificity and sensitivity in both the original cohort and the validation cohort. Of the cluster scores, roughly 95% were above 0 in a later analysis, which found that TCRs clustered in the first cohort also tended to co-occur in the 120 validation repertoires. A later analysis had no HLA typing for the validation cohort, so co-occurrence there was scored across all 120 or so repertoires. In vitro tests confirmed that a few of the cytomegalovirus-associated TCR beta chains recognize cytomegalovirus antigens.

With respect to this clone: The antigen it recognizes is unknown. No base quality values were provided; no much bigger clone lies one nucleotide off.

The library was built by means of the immunoSEQ multiplex PCR assay. From the authors' description of their analysis: A statistical classification framework was developed to diagnose cytomegalovirus status using the catalog of TCR beta chain sequences. Here the immuneACCESS table is served through TCRdb, limited to in-frame sequences with V and J called. Missing clones are a known gap in these copies; in checked studies unresolved V genes cover under half, and the rest lacks a known reason. From that table come the V and J calls and clone size; the DNA was used to work out D and trimming. A total of some 170,000 clones appear in this sample, approximately 87% of them only once. The ten largest clonotypes hold roughly 1.5% of the sample. The donors belonged to the validation cohort of around 120 subjects, which was separate from the roughly 670-subject first cohort. The CDR3 runs 13 residues from the cysteine to the phenylalanine. The sequence is cut down to CDR3 DNA, 39 bases in frame from base 1. V has 7 bases trimmed and J has 6 bases trimmed; junction bases matching no gene number 7. The germline V gene yields SNHLY for CDR1 and FYNNEI for CDR2.

The chain couples TRBV2 to TRBJ1-1, and 8 junction bases match TRBD1. This receptor was obtained from a woman aged 30 to 39 in good health and CMV-seronegative. Sequenced: PBMCs. The CDR3 region: CASTTGVYAEAFF. The DNA sequence follows: TGTGCCAGCACGACAGGGGTTTACGCTGAAGCTTTCTTT.